One sample yielded the 32 T cell receptor beta chains listed below, sequenced in a study of T cells in narcolepsy. The repertoire was sequenced with immunoSEQ multiplex PCR; TCRdb's copy has only in-frame clones and lacks some. The table lists 15,000 to 17,000 clones, less than 90% of them singletons. The sample was memory (CD45RA-) CD4+ T cells from blood. Source of these receptors: a human donor in good health.

The chain links TRBV2 to TRBJ2-5, with D uncertain. The CDR3 is 14 residues long. Germline CDR1 SNHLY, CDR2 FYNNEI. The V end lost 6 bases, the J end lost 2 bases, and 13 bases lay between the germline ends. CDR3 protein: CASRWRLGQETQYF. In DNA, the CDR3 is TGTGCCAGCAGGTGGAGACTTGGGCAAGAGACCCAGTACTTC.

The chain is built from TRBV6-6 and TRBJ2-4; 9 bases fit TRBD2. V gave up 8 bases and J gave up 8 bases; unmatched junction bases: 7. The CDR3 is 13 amino acids. Germline V gene sequence: CDR1 MNHNY, CDR2 SVGAGI (reference sequence). The CDR3: CASQVAGADIQYF. The CDR3 DNA follows: TGTGCCAGCCAGGTAGCGGGAGCGGACATTCAGTACTTC.

This chain joins TRBV19 and TRBJ1-1; D ambiguous. The CDR3 length is 11 residues. CDR1 is LNHDA and CDR2 is SQIVND in the germline V gene (reference sequence). Trimming shortened V by 6 bases and J by 11 bases, and 13 bases separated the two germline ends. The CDR3 nucleotides read TGTGCCAGTAGGGGCGCCTTGAAGGCTTTCTTT. Its protein is CASRGALKAFF.

This sequence joins TRBV30 and TRBJ1-5; possible D gene TRBD1, 5 bases. The V and J ends lost 0 bases and 3 bases respectively, with 21 bases between them. CDR3 length: 18 amino acids. Germline CDR1 GTSNPN, CDR2 SVGIG (reference sequence). The CDR3 sequence is CAWSVPSGQNGFNQPQHF. In DNA, the CDR3 is TGTGCCTGGAGTGTTCCATCCGGACAAAATGGGTTCAATCAGCCCCAGCATTTT.

The V gene is TRBV6-5, the J gene TRBJ2-2; 8 bases are a match to TRBD2. The CDR3 has 14 residues. Germline CDR1 and CDR2: MNHEY and SVGAGI. V was pared by 7 bases and J by 4 bases, with 5 bases of the junction left unmatched. The DNA of the CDR3 is TGTGCCAGCAATGGACTAGCAGCCACCGGGGAGCTGTTTTTT. It specifies CASNGLAATGELFF.

The chain recombines TRBV4-2 with TRBJ2-7; 9 bases fit TRBD2. The CDR3 contains 14 residues. V gave up 4 bases and J gave up 3 bases; unmatched junction bases: 4. Germline assignment: CDR1 LGHNA and CDR2 YNFKEQ. The DNA of the CDR3 is TGTGCCAGCAGCCGAGGACTAGCGAGCTACGAGCAGTACTTC. It translates to CASSRGLASYEQYF.

The chain joins TRBV5-4 to TRBJ1-2; D is unresolved. CDR1 SGHNT and CDR2 YYREEE come from the germline V gene (reference sequence). The CDR3 covers 12 residues. Trimming shortened V by 0 bases and J by 7 bases, and 7 bases separated the two germline ends. This chain's CDR3 is CASSLADLGYTF. The CDR3 DNA reads as TGTGCCAGCAGCTTGGCGGACCTTGGCTACACCTTC.

The J gene is TRBJ1-1, the V gene TRBV30; TRBD1 is a possible D gene (5 bases). CDR1 and CDR2 (germline): GTSNPN, SVGIG (reference sequence). The CDR3 spans 14 residues. V gave up 4 bases and J gave up 3 bases, with 15 bases separating them. The CDR3 sequence is CAWKTGRWDTEAFF. The CDR3, as DNA: TGTGCCTGGAAAACGGGACGCTGGGACACTGAAGCTTTCTTT.

About this clone: One end of the junction varies from germline; a read error may be responsible. The rearrangement uses TRBV6-1 and TRBJ2-5, with a possible D match to TRBD2 (5 bases). Germline V CDR1 and CDR2: MNHNS, SASEGT. The CDR3 loop spans 14 amino acids. CDR3 protein: CASNTPGVQGTQYF. The CDR3 DNA reads TGTGCCAGCAATACCCCCGGGGTTCAAGGGACCCAGTACTTC.

This chain uses TRBV27 with TRBJ2-3; D is unresolved. Germline V gives CDR1 MNHEY, CDR2 SMNVEV (reference sequence). The CDR3 sequence is 16 residues long. The V and J ends lost 4 bases and 3 bases respectively, with 17 bases between them. CDR3 amino acids: CASSSTFLGLTDTQYF. The CDR3 region has the DNA TGTGCCAGCAGTTCCACTTTCCTGGGGTTAACAGATACGCAGTATTTT.

This chain joins TRBV12-5 and TRBJ2-7; a possible D gene is TRBD2 (5 bases). The germline CDR1 and CDR2 sequences are LGHNT and FRNRAP. V gave up 0 bases and J gave up 7 bases, with 19 bases separating them. The CDR3 is made up of 16 amino acids. The CDR3 nucleotides read TGTGCTAGTGGTTTGGTCAGGTCCGCCAGGACGGGGGAGCAGTACTTC. Translating it yields CASGLVRSARTGEQYF. Using reference TRBV12-5 and TRBJ2-7 for the parts outside the CDR3, the full variable domain is DARVTQTPRHKVTEMGQEVTMRCQPILGHNTVFWYRQTMMQGLELLAYFRNRAPLDDSGMPKDRFSAEMPDATLATLKIQPSEPRDSAVYFCASGLVRSARTGEQYFGPGTRLTVT.

The rearrangement uses TRBV5-1 and TRBJ2-2; TRBD1 aligns across 7 bases. Looked up from germline, CDR1 is SGHRS and CDR2 is YFSETQ. J gave up 0 bases and V 5 bases, and 7 bases lay outside the gene matches. This CDR3 is 16 amino acids long. The CDR3 DNA follows: TGCGCCAGCAGACCCCCCGGGACAGCGAACACCGGGGAGCTGTTTTTT. This gives the protein CASRPPGTANTGELFF.

The rearrangement links TRBV20-1 to TRBJ1-2; no clear D gene. V gave up 6 bases and J gave up 7 bases, with 12 bases separating them. Germline CDR1 and CDR2: DFQATT and SNEGSKA (reference sequence). The CDR3 is 11 residues long. As DNA, the CDR3 is TGCAGTGCATGGGGAGGGTTTGGCTACACCTTC. Protein sequence: CSAWGGFGYTF.

The rearrangement uses TRBV5-4 and TRBJ2-3; TRBD2 might be the D (6 bases). CDR3 length: 13 residues. Germline lookup yields CDR1 SGHNT and CDR2 YYREEE (reference sequence). V was cut by 1 base and J by 8 bases, with 11 bases left in between. CDR3 protein: CASSLWGGGTQYF. CDR3 bases: TGTGCCAGCAGCTTGTGGGGAGGAGGTACGCAGTATTTT.

The chain has TRBV5-1 and TRBJ2-5, with TRBD1 matching over 8 bases. Trimming cost V 3 bases and J 5 bases; bases outside gene matches: 12. The CDR3 spans 16 residues. CDR1 and CDR2 (germline): SGHRS, YFSETQ. In DNA form, the CDR3 reads TGCGCCAGCAGCTCACCGCCAGGGGGCCTAAGGGAGACCCAGTACTTC. It is translated as CASSSPPGGLRETQYF.

The J gene is TRBJ1-3, the V gene TRBV30; D gene unclear. Germline assignment: CDR1 GTSNPN and CDR2 SVGIG (reference sequence). V lost 2 bases and J lost 0, with 5 bases in between. The CDR3 length is 13 residues. The DNA of the CDR3 is TGTGCCTGGAGTATTCACTCTGGAAACACCATATATTTT. It translates to CAWSIHSGNTIYF.

The chain joins TRBV10-3 to TRBJ2-5, with 7 bases matching TRBD2. With 6 bases clipped from V and 5 bases from J, the junction kept 12 bases outside the gene matches. The CDR3 is made up of 15 amino acids. Germline V gene data show CDR1 as ENHRY and CDR2 as SYGVKD. The CDR3 region is CAISRTRESGETQYF. In DNA form, the CDR3 reads TGTGCCATCAGCAGGACTAGGGAATCCGGGGAGACCCAGTACTTC.

The chain uses TRBV19 and TRBJ1-4; 10 bases are shared with TRBD1. The CDR3 is 15 residues long. V gave up 3 bases and J gave up 7 bases; unmatched junction bases: 5. Germline V CDR1 and CDR2: LNHDA, SQIVND (reference sequence). This CDR3 reads CASSIDRGLGEKLFF. Here the CDR3 DNA reads TGTGCCAGTAGTATCGACAGGGGGCTTGGTGAAAAACTGTTTTTT.

With respect to this clone: Other DNA sequences from this sample encode an identical CDR3 as well. The chain employs TRBV5-1 and TRBJ2-1; the D gene is possibly TRBD2 (6 bases). Germline assignment: CDR1 SGHRS and CDR2 YFSETQ. The V end was cut by 0 bases, the J end by 10 bases, with 11 bases between. The CDR3 consists of 13 residues. CDR3 DNA: TGCGCCAGCAGCTTGGTTCAGGGAGGCGAGCAGTTCTTC. Amino acid sequence: CASSLVQGGEQFF.

The rearrangement joins TRBV20-1 to TRBJ2-1; D perhaps matches TRBD2 (6 bases). There are 11 residues in the CDR3. Trimming removed 6 bases from V and 4 bases from J, with 7 bases in between. Germline-derived CDR1 and CDR2 are DFQATT and SNEGSKA (reference sequence). The CDR3 is CSAGLYNEQFF. The CDR3 DNA sequence: TGCAGTGCGGGACTGTACAATGAGCAGTTCTTC.

This clone showed up just a few times. The sample contains more than one DNA sequence encoding this CDR3. This rearrangement joins TRBV5-1 to TRBJ2-3; D is ambiguous. V dropped 2 bases and J dropped 1 base, with 5 bases sitting between them. The V gene's germline CDR1 is SGHRS and CDR2 YFSETQ. CDR3 size: 13 residues. CDR3 sequence: CASSLGRTDTQYF. The CDR3 DNA reads TGCGCCAGCAGCTTAGGGCGCACAGATACGCAGTATTTT.

The V and J genes are TRBV19 and TRBJ1-2, with 9 positions matching TRBD1. Germline V gene data show CDR1 as LNHDA and CDR2 as SQIVND (reference sequence). This CDR3 region has 16 residues. Trimming removed 1 base from V and 4 bases from J; junction bases left unmatched: 7. The CDR3 DNA follows: TGTGCCAGTAGTATAGGAGGGACAGGGATGAGCTATGGCTACACCTTC. Translating it yields CASSIGGTGMSYGYTF.

The chain carries TRBV30 and TRBJ2-3; 11 bases are a match to TRBD1. V lost 5 bases, J lost 3 bases, and 4 bases stayed unmatched. Germline V gene sequence: CDR1 GTSNPN, CDR2 SVGIG (reference sequence). This CDR3 has 14 residues. The CDR3 protein is CAWLDRGLTDTQYF. The CDR3 DNA sequence: TGTGCCTGGTTGGACAGGGGGCTAACAGATACGCAGTATTTT. The full variable domain, completed using reference TRBV30 and TRBJ2-3, is SQTIHQWPATLVQPVGSPLSLECTVEGTSNPNLYWYRQAAGRGLQLLFYSVGIGQISSEVPQNLSASRPQDRQFILSSKKLLLSDSGFYLCAWLDRGLTDTQYFGPGTRLTVL.

This clone was counted once. The chain combines TRBV6-6 with TRBJ1-1; D is ambiguous. In germline, CDR1 is MNHNY, CDR2 SVGAGI (reference sequence). CDR3 length: 12 amino acids. The V end was cut by 6 bases, the J end by 7 bases, with 12 bases between. Written as DNA, the CDR3 is TGTGCCAGCAGCTCAGGTCAAGGTGAAGCTTTCTTT. Encoded protein: CASSSGQGEAFF.

With regard to this clone: An end of the junction does not agree with germline; a read error may underlie this. The rearrangement joins TRBV5-1 to TRBJ2-3; D tentatively fits TRBD1 or TRBD2 (6 bases each). CDR1 is SGHRS, CDR2 YFSETQ, per germline. The CDR3 extends over 15 amino acids. In DNA, the CDR3 is TGCGCCAGCAGCTTGCGGGGGACACAAGGAGATACGCGGTATTTT. Amino acids: CASSLRGTQGDTRYF.

V usage is TRBV18 and J usage is TRBJ1-1; D is perhaps TRBD1 (5 bases). CDR1 is KGHSH and CDR2 is LQKENI in the germline V gene. V lost 4 bases to trimming and J lost 1 base, with 10 bases between them. The CDR3 runs 14 residues. CDR3: CASSQGQGNTEAFF. The DNA of the CDR3 is TGTGCCAGCTCACAGGGTCAGGGGAACACTGAAGCTTTCTTT. The full variable domain, in which reference TRBV18 and TRBJ1-1 provide the parts outside the CDR3, is NAGVMQNPRHLVRRRGQEARLRCSPMKGHSHVYWYRQLPEEGLKFMVYLQKENIIDESGMPKERFSAEFPKEGPSILRIQQVVRGDSAAYFCASSQGQGNTEAFFGQGTRLTVV.

The rearrangement links TRBV5-5 to TRBJ1-3; the D is unclear. Germline V gene sequence: CDR1 SGHKS, CDR2 YYEKEE (reference sequence). There are 16 residues in the CDR3. Trimming took 3 bases from V and 0 from J, leaving 13 bases between them. The CDR3 nucleotides read TGTGCCAGCAGCTCGTCGATCCCCAGCTCTGGAAACACCATATATTTT. Translation gives CASSSSIPSSGNTIYF.

The DNA for the CDR3 is TGTGCCAGCAGCTTAATCAACACGGTCGACACCATATATTTT. Translating it yields CASSLINTVDTIYF. This chain joins TRBV11-2 and TRBJ1-3; D is undetermined. The CDR3 covers 14 residues. Germline V gene data show CDR1 as SGHAT and CDR2 as FQNNGV. Trimming shortened V by 2 bases and J by 8 bases, and 13 bases separated the two germline ends.

This clone was counted once. This chain uses TRBV10-3 with TRBJ2-1; 7 nucleotides line up with TRBD2. Losses at the gene ends were 2 bases for V and 8 bases for J; bases not matched to a gene: 9. CDR1 is ENHRY and CDR2 is SYGVKD in the germline V gene. The CDR3 is 15 residues long. CDR3 in DNA: TGTGCCATCAGTGAGAGGGGCGGGAGAGGGCATGAGCAGTTCTTC. Protein product: CAISERGGRGHEQFF.

This clone has just a few counts. This chain joins TRBV2 and TRBJ1-4; no clear D gene. The CDR3 is 15 residues long. Germline V gene data show CDR1 as SNHLY and CDR2 as FYNNEI. With 7 bases removed from V and 8 bases from J, the gap between germline ends came to 20 bases. In DNA, the CDR3 is TGTGCCAGCAACGAGAGGATGGCCGGCACGGAAAAACTGTTTTTT. It yields the protein CASNERMAGTEKLFF. Full variable domain (missing parts from reference TRBV2 and TRBJ1-4): EPEVTQTPSHQVTQMGQEVILRCVPISNHLYFYWYRQILGQKVEFLVSFYNNEISEKSEIFDDQFSVERPDGSNFTLKIRSTKLEDSAMYFCASNERMAGTEKLFFGSGTQLSVL.

This chain joins TRBV6-1 and TRBJ2-3, with D possibly TRBD2 on 6 matching bases. Germline V gene data show CDR1 as MNHNS and CDR2 as SASEGT. V was clipped by 5 bases and J by 2 bases, with 8 bases between them. CDR3 size: 13 residues. The CDR3 region has the DNA TGTGCCAGCAGTCGGGACTTCACAGATACGCAGTATTTT. Translation gives CASSRDFTDTQYF.

V usage is TRBV11-2 and J usage is TRBJ2-1, with TRBD2 identical over 10 bases. Germline V gives CDR1 SGHAT, CDR2 FQNNGV. V shed 7 bases and J 4 bases; nucleotides not matched to a gene: 7. The CDR3 runs 15 residues. In DNA form, the CDR3 reads TGTGCCAGCACCCTCGGACTAGCGGATTACAATGAGCAGTTCTTC. It codes for CASTLGLADYNEQFF. Looking up the rest from reference TRBV11-2 and TRBJ2-1 gives the full variable domain: EAGVAQSPRYKIIEKRQSVAFWCNPISGHATLYWYQQILGQGPKLLIQFQNNGVVDDSQLPKDRFSAERLKGVDSTLKIQPAKLEDSAVYLCASTLGLADYNEQFFGPGTRLTVL.